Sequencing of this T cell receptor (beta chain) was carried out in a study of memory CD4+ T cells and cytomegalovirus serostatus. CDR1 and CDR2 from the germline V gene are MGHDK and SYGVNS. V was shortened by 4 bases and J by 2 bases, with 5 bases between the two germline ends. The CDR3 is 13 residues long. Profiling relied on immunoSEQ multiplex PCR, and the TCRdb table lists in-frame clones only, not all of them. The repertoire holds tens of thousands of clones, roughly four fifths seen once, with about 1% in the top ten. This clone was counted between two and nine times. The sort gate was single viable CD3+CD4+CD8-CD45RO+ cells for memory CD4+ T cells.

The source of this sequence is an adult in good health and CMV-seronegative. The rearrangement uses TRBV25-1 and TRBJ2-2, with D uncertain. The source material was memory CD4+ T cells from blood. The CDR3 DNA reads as TGTGCCAGCAGTGGCTCCAACACCGGGGAGCTGTTTTTT. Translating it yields CASSGSNTGELFF.